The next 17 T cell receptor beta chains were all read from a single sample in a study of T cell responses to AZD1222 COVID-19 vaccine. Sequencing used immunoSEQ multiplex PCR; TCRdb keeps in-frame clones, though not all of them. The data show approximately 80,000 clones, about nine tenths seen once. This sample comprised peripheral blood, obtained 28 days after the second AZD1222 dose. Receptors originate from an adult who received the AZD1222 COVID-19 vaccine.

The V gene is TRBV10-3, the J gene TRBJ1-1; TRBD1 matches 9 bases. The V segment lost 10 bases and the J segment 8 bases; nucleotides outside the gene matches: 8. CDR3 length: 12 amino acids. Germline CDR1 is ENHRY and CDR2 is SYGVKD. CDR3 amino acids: CATNDGTGEAFF. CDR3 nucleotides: TGTGCCACAAACGACGGGACAGGGGAAGCTTTCTTT.

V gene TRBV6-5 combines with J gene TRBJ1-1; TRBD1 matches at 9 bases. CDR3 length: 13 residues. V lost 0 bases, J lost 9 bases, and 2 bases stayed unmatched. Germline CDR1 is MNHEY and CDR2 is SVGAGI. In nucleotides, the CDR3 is TGTGCCAGCAGTTACTCTGGGACAGGGAAAGCTTTCTTT. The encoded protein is CASSYSGTGKAFF.

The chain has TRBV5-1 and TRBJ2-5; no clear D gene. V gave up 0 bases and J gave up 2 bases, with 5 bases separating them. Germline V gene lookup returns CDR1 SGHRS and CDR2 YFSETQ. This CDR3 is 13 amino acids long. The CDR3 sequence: CASSLDTQETQYF. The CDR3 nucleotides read TGCGCCAGCAGCTTGGACACTCAAGAGACCCAGTACTTC. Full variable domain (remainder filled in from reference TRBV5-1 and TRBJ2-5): KAGVTQTPRYLIKTRGQQVTLSCSPISGHRSVSWYQQTPGQGLQFLFEYFSETQRNKGNFPGRFSGRQFSNSRSEMNVSTLELGDSALYLCASSLDTQETQYFGPGTRLLVL.

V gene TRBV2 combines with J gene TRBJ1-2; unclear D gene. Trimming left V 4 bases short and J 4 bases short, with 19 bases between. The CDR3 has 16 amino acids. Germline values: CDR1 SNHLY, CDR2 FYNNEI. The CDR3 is CASSGETDYGSYGYTF. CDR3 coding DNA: TGTGCCAGCAGTGGCGAAACCGACTACGGGAGCTATGGCTACACCTTC.

The CDR3 DNA reads as TGTGCCACCAGTGACCGTATGGATCCAGGCACAGATACGCAGTATTTT. It encodes CATSDRMDPGTDTQYF. This sequence joins TRBV24-1 and TRBJ2-3; no firm D call. Trimming took 4 bases from V and 1 from J, leaving 14 bases between them. Germline V gene sequence: CDR1 KGHDR, CDR2 SFDVKD. The CDR3 is 16 amino acids.

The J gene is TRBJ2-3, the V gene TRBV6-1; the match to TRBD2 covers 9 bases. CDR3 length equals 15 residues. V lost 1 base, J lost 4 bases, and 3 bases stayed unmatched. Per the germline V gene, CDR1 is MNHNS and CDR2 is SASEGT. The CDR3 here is CASSEVRGGADTQYF. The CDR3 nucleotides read TGTGCCAGCAGTGAAGTGCGGGGGGGCGCAGATACGCAGTATTTT.

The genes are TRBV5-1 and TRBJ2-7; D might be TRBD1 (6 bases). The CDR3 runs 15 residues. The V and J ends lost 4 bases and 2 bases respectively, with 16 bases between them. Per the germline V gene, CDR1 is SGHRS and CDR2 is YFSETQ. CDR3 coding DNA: TGCGCCAGCAGCACATCCGGGACATGGACCTACGAGCAGTACTTC. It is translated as CASSTSGTWTYEQYF.

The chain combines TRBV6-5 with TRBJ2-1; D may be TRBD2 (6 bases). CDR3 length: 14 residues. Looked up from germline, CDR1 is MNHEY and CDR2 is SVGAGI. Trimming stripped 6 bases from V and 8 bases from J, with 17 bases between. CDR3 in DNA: TGTGCCAGCAGGGAGGGGAGGCGGCTGTATGAGCAGTTCTTC. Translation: CASREGRRLYEQFF.

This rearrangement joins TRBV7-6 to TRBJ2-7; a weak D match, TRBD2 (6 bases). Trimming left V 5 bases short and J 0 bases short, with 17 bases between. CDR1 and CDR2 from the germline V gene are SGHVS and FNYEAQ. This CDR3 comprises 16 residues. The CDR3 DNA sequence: TGTGCCAGCAGCAACCGGGACTCCCAAAGCTCCTACGAGCAGTACTTC. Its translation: CASSNRDSQSSYEQYF.

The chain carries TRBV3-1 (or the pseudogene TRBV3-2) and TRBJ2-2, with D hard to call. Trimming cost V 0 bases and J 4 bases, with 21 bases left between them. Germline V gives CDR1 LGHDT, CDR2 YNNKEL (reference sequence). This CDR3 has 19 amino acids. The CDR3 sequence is CASSQDGPHLGPLTGELFF. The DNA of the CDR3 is TGTGCCAGCAGCCAAGATGGGCCCCACTTAGGGCCTCTCACCGGGGAGCTGTTTTTT.

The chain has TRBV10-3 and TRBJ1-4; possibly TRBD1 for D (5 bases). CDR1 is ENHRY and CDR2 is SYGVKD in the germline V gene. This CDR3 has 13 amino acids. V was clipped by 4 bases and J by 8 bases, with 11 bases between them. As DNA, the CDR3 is TGTGCCATCAGTGTAATCGGGGGGGAAAAACTGTTTTTT. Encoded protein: CAISVIGGEKLFF.

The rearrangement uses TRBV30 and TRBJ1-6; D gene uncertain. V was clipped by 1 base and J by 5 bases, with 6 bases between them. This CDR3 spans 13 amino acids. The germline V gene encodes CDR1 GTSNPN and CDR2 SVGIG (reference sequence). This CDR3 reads CAWSDRNNSPLHF. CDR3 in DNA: TGTGCCTGGAGTGACAGAAATAATTCACCCCTCCACTTT.

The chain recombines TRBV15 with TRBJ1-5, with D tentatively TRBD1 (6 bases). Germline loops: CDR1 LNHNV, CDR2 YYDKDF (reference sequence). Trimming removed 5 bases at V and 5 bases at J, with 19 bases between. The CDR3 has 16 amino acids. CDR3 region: CATSLEGGGSHQPQHF. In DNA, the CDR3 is TGTGCCACCAGCCTCGAAGGGGGGGGAAGTCATCAGCCCCAGCATTTT.

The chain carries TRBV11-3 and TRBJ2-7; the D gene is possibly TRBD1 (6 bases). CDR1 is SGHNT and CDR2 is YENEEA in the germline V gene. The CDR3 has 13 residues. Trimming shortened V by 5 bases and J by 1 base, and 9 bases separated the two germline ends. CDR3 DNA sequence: TGTGCCAGCAGCACGAGGGGGTCCTACGAGCAGTACTTC. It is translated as CASSTRGSYEQYF.

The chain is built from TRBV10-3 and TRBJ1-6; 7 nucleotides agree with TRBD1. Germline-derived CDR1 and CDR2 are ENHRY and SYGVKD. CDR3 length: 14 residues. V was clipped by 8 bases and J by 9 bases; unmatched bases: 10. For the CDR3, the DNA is TGTGCCATCCAGGCGGACAGGTCGACTTCACCCCTCCACTTT. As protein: CAIQADRSTSPLHF.

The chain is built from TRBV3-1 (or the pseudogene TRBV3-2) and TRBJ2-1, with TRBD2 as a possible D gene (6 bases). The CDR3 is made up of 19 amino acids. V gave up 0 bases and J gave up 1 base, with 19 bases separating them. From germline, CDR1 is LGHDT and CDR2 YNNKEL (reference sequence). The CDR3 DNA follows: TGTGCCAGCAGCCAAGATCTGGGGGGTTTGGGACTTTCCTACAATGAGCAGTTCTTC. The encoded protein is CASSQDLGGLGLSYNEQFF.

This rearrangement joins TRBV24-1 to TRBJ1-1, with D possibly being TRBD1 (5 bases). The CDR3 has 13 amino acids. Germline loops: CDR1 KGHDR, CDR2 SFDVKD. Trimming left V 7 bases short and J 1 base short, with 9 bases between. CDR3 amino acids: CATSNDRNTEAFF. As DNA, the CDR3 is TGTGCCACCAGCAACGACAGGAACACTGAAGCTTTCTTT.